The clone carrying this T cell receptor (beta chain) was observed a few times. The sample originates from a study of response to subunit inactivated influenza vaccine. A single record per CDR3 protein comes from TCRdb applying MiXCR to the RT-PCR reads. The profile shows under 800,000 distinct CDR3 sequences, 14% of them singletons. V dropped 6 bases and J dropped 4 bases, with 12 bases sitting between them. CDR3 length: 13 amino acids. In germline, CDR1 is SGHTA, CDR2 FQGNSA. The source of this sequence is a man aged 45-65 years who received an inactivated influenza vaccine. Source: PBMCs from blood, taken less than 15 days before vaccination. This chain connects TRBV7-2 to TRBJ1-1, with a tentative D call TRBD1 (6 bases). CDR3 DNA: TGTGCCAGCAGGCTAATCAGGGGCACTGAAGCTTTCTTT. Its translation is CASRLIRGTEAFF. The full variable domain, its missing parts supplied by reference TRBV7-2 and TRBJ1-1, is GAGVSQSPSNKVTEKGKDVELRCDPISGHTALYWYRQSLGQGLEFLIYFQGNSAPDKSGLPSDRFSAERTGGSVSTLTIQRTQQEDSAVYLCASRLIRGTEAFFGQGTRLTVV.